This paragraph reports one T cell receptor beta chain. Its antigen is as yet unknown. This entry belongs to a study of Ad26.COV2.S vaccination and SARS-CoV-2 variants. Findings of the study overall: After vaccination, substantial breadth of spike-specific CD8+ and CD4+ responses was reported. Quantification of TCR breadth and depth may have yielded underestimates of total T cell responses. Vaccinees and placebo recipients showed similar non-spike TCR breadth.

The germline V gene has CDR1 SGHTA and CDR2 FQGTGA. The CDR3 length is 16 residues. J was trimmed by 5 bases and V by 5 bases; bases with no gene match: 12. TCRdb's table, derived via immunoSEQ multiplex PCR, lists solely in-frame clones and lacks some. The sample consists of over 90,000 clones, around 81% of them appearing once. This specimen consisted of peripheral blood, obtained after recovery from COVID-19. The J gene is TRBJ2-1, the V gene TRBV7-3; TRBD1 matches at 7 bases. This TCR was sampled from a human donor who had recovered from COVID-19. This chain's CDR3 is CASSLRTGRGHNEQFF. DNA of the CDR3: TGTGCCAGCAGCCTACGGACAGGAAGGGGACACAATGAGCAGTTCTTC. The complete variable domain, with remaining parts taken from reference TRBV7-3 and TRBJ2-1, reads GAGVSQTPSNKVTEKGKYVELRCDPISGHTALYWYRQSLGQGPEFLIYFQGTGAADDSGLPNDRFFAVRPEGSVSTLKIQRTERGDSAVYLCASSLRTGRGHNEQFFGPGTRLTVL.